The sequence of this T cell receptor beta chain was determined in a study of response to subunit inactivated influenza vaccine. With V trimmed by 7 bases and J by 1 base, 5 bases remained unmatched. CDR1 is MNHNS and CDR2 is SASEGT in the germline V gene. The CDR3 is 14 amino acids. TCRdb ran MiXCR on the RT-PCR reads and lists one entry per CDR3 protein. This sample has some 600,000 distinct CDR3 sequences, with around 15% found just once. This clonotype was observed a handful of times. Sample: PBMCs from blood, taken roughly 15 days before vaccination. This chain uses TRBV6-1 with TRBJ2-3, with 7 bases fitting TRBD2. The receptor was isolated from a man in his forties or fifties who received an inactivated influenza vaccine. This CDR3 is CASKSSGGTDTQYF. CDR3 coding DNA: TGTGCCAGCAAATCAAGCGGGGGCACAGATACGCAGTATTTT.